This T cell receptor beta chain came from a study of T-cell reconstitution after alpha-beta-depleted transplantation in children. This clonotype was detected a few times. Its antigen is as yet unknown. Preparation of the TCRbeta library was carried out with unique molecular identifiers. TCRdb recomputed calls from the PCR reads with MiXCR, one row per CDR3 protein. This table has hundreds of thousands of distinct CDR3 sequences, 13% appearing once. Study-level findings and limits: Where alpha-beta T cells came from about two months after transplant was reportedly several hundred expanded graft clones. The high TCRbeta diversity at day 60 in some patients came from surviving recipient T cells and thymic progenitors. Most T-cell counts and diversity one year after the transplant came from T cells that were newly produced.

CDR3 length: 14 residues. Germline assignment: CDR1 SGHTA and CDR2 FQGNSA. The V end lost 5 bases, the J end lost 5 bases, and 13 bases lay between the germline ends. The specimen was PBMCs, mostly from graft donor cells, collected 360 days after TCRalphabeta/CD19-depleted stem cell transplant. The chain recombines TRBV7-2 with TRBJ2-1; the D is unclear. The sequence was obtained from a male patient younger than 18 who had a stem cell transplant for acute myeloid leukemia, so the T cells may come from the graft donor. CDR3 sequence reads: CASSPTLLHNEQFF. Written as DNA, the CDR3 is TGTGCCAGCAGCCCTACCCTCTTACACAATGAGCAGTTCTTC.